This T cell receptor beta chain was recorded in a study of T cells after yellow fever vaccination. About this clonotype: Antigen specificity is unknown.

Study-wide results and caveats: Highly abundant clonotypes carried over from the bulk population could end up in FACS-sorted repertoires as contaminants.

TCRdb processed the 5' RACE reads anew with MiXCR; each CDR3 protein has one entry. The table shows some 390,000 distinct CDR3 sequences, with 18% occurring only once. CDR1 is SNHLY, CDR2 FYNNEI, per germline. Trimming removed 3 bases from V and 2 bases from J, with 16 bases in between. The length of the CDR3 is 16 residues. The starting material was PBMCs, obtained before the yellow fever booster vaccination. The receptor was derived from a man younger than 35 who received the YFV17D yellow fever vaccine. The gene calls are TRBV2 and TRBJ1-1, with unresolved D. CDR3 sequence (DNA): TGTGCCAGCAGTGAGGAATGGGGTCAGTCCAACACTGAAGCTTTCTTT. Residues: CASSEEWGQSNTEAFF.